This TCR beta chain was recovered during a study of shared clonotypes between healthy human individuals. Study findings and constraints: A handful of donors showed sharing of approximately 5% of naive CD4 clonotypes.

Germline V gives CDR1 SGHDN, CDR2 FVKESK. The CDR3 runs 18 residues. To note about this clone: The antigen remains unidentified. A junction boundary mismatches the germline segment, possibly from a read error. Other DNA sequences within the sample encode an identical CDR3.

Deep level was the assay's run setting. Sorted-subset replicate PCR reactions contained roughly 190 ng DNA, corresponding to some 29,000 T cell genomes. Clones were sequenced by immunoSEQ multiplex PCR, and TCRdb holds only the in-frame ones, with some missing. This table holds millions of clones, 85% to 95% found once. The split of CD4+ cells yielded CD45RA+ naive and CD45RA-negative memory subsets. The sequencing sample was made of naive CD4+ T cells sorted from blood. The subset was: CD45RA+ positively selected. The origin of this receptor is a man between 18 and 29 years old in good health. The V gene is TRBV14, the J gene TRBJ1-6; D possibly corresponds to TRBD1 (5 bases). The CDR3 DNA follows: TGTGCCAGTAGCCGGCCGGGGCCTCTGAGCTCCTATAATTCACCCCTCCACTTT. As protein: CASSRPGPLSSYNSPLHF.